Below, 13 T cell receptor beta chains from the same sample are listed, as sequenced in a study of beta chain features in type 1 diabetes. The sequenced template was cDNA made from the entire isolated RNA. Using immunoSEQ multiplex PCR, the repertoire was profiled, and TCRdb retains in-frame clones only, with some absent. Of some 290,000 clones detected, around 24% appear once; the ten largest clones hold 0.012%. These receptors are not linked to any known antigen. Study outcomes and limitations: Type 1 diabetes patients had TCRB CDR3s that were shorter (moderately but significantly so) in all four CD4+ subsets.

The sequencing input was naive CD4+ T cells from blood. The receptor set was obtained from a woman in her 30s with type 1 diabetes.

The rearrangement joins TRBV7-2 to TRBJ1-1; 8 bases are a match to TRBD1. V shed 5 bases, J shed 8 bases, and the junction held 7 bases outside the gene matches. The CDR3 covers 13 residues. Germline-derived CDR1 and CDR2 are SGHTA and FQGNSA. This CDR3 reads CASSPSGGLEAFF. The CDR3 DNA follows: TGTGCCAGCAGCCCATCAGGGGGCCTAGAAGCTTTCTTT.

The chain links TRBV5-1 to TRBJ2-7; D unclear. V gave up 2 bases and J gave up 5 bases, with 14 bases separating them. The CDR3 has 14 residues. Germline CDR1 and CDR2: SGHRS and YFSETQ. The CDR3 is CASSFEKASDEQYF. DNA for the CDR3: TGCGCCAGCAGCTTTGAGAAGGCTAGTGACGAGCAGTACTTC.

This chain's CDR3 is CAWKAGSYEQYF. The CDR3 DNA reads TGTGCCTGGAAAGCAGGGTCCTACGAGCAGTACTTC. This chain connects TRBV30 to TRBJ2-7; D perhaps matches TRBD1 (5 bases). Germline lookup yields CDR1 GTSNPN and CDR2 SVGIG (reference sequence). The V gene lost 4 bases and the J gene lost 1 base, with 8 bases spanning the gap. The CDR3 is 12 amino acids.

The gene calls are TRBV27 and TRBJ2-3; D is ambiguous. This CDR3 has 12 residues. Germline CDR1 is MNHEY and CDR2 is SMNVEV (reference sequence). Trimming took 5 bases from V and 5 from J, leaving 8 bases between them. CDR3 nucleotides: TGTGCCAGCAGTCCGCGACTAGATACGCAGTATTTT. This codes for CASSPRLDTQYF.

The chain couples TRBV5-8 to TRBJ2-7, with 9 bases fitting TRBD2. CDR3 length equals 14 residues. Germline CDR1 SGHTS, CDR2 YDEGEE. Trimming took 7 bases from V and 3 from J; bases not matched to a gene: 8. The CDR3 region is CASGGLLAGYEQYF. CDR3 in DNA: TGTGCCAGCGGCGGACTACTAGCGGGCTACGAGCAGTACTTC.

This clone has just a few counts. The chain carries TRBV29-1 and TRBJ2-2, with D possibly being TRBD2 (6 bases). Trimming left V 7 bases short and J 6 bases short, with 15 bases between. The CDR3 loop spans 13 amino acids. Germline-derived CDR1 and CDR2 are SQVTM and ANQGSEA. CDR3 coding DNA: TGCAGCGGGGGCTACGGAGGGGCCGGGGAGCTGTTTTTT. Its translation is CSGGYGGAGELFF.

The chain has TRBV4-2 and TRBJ2-3, with 9 bases aligning to TRBD2. The CDR3 contains 17 residues. Trimming took 0 bases from V and 2 from J; bases not matched to a gene: 6. Germline V CDR1 and CDR2: LGHNA, YNFKEQ. The chain's CDR3 is CASSQDLTSGTTDTQYF. DNA for the CDR3: TGTGCCAGCAGCCAAGATTTGACTAGCGGAACCACAGATACGCAGTATTTT.

The V and J genes are TRBV7-3 and TRBJ2-5; 7 bases fit TRBD2. Germline assignment: CDR1 SGHTA and CDR2 FQGTGA. The CDR3 totals 13 residues. Losses at the gene ends were 5 bases for V and 5 bases for J; bases not matched to a gene: 5. CDR3 nucleotide sequence: TGTGCCAGCAGCGCGGGACTACGTGAGACCCAGTACTTC. Protein: CASSAGLRETQYF.

The V gene is TRBV2, the J gene TRBJ2-5; 7 nucleotides match TRBD1. V lost 4 bases and J lost 4; bases outside the gene matches: 9. Germline lookup yields CDR1 SNHLY and CDR2 FYNNEI. This CDR3 has 15 residues. The CDR3 DNA reads as TGTGCCAGCAGTGTAACAGGGGCCCGGTCAGAGACCCAGTACTTC. It yields the protein CASSVTGARSETQYF.

The DNA for the CDR3 is TGTGCCAGCATGGAGGGACCTCAAGAGACCCAGTACTTC. This gives the protein CASMEGPQETQYF. V is TRBV28 and J is TRBJ2-5; D might be TRBD2 (6 bases). The CDR3 is 13 amino acids. The V gene lost 7 bases and the J gene lost 2 bases, with 11 bases spanning the gap. CDR1 is MDHEN and CDR2 is SYDVKM in the germline V gene.

A few counts support this clone. This chain joins TRBV4-1 and TRBJ2-1; 7 bases map to TRBD2. Germline V gene data show CDR1 as MGHRA and CDR2 as YSYEKL. The CDR3 has 15 residues. Losses at the gene ends were 4 bases for V and 4 bases for J; bases not matched to a gene: 7. CDR3 in amino acids: CASSRSSGNYNEQFF. The CDR3, as DNA: TGCGCCAGCAGCCGTTCAAGCGGGAATTACAATGAGCAGTTCTTC.

The sample holds a few counts of this clone. The chain combines TRBV30 with TRBJ1-1, with a possible D match to TRBD1 (5 bases). Deletions cut 3 bases from V and 2 bases from J, with 10 bases between. CDR1 and CDR2 (germline): GTSNPN, SVGIG (reference sequence). The CDR3 is 13 residues long. The CDR3 DNA reads as TGTGCCTGGAGGGGCAGGGTAAACACTGAAGCTTTCTTT. As protein: CAWRGRVNTEAFF.

In this sample, this clone turned up a few times. The genes are TRBV7-9 and TRBJ1-2, with 7 bases matching TRBD1. There are 13 residues in the CDR3. V shed 6 bases, J shed 8 bases, and the junction held 9 bases outside the gene matches. Germline-derived CDR1 and CDR2 are SEHNR and FQNEAQ (reference sequence). The CDR3 bases are TGTGCCAGCAGGCCCGCACAGGGGTACGGCTACACCTTC. This codes for CASRPAQGYGYTF. Combining the CDR3 with reference TRBV7-9 and TRBJ1-2 gives the whole variable domain DTGVSQNPRHKITKRGQNVTFRCDPISEHNRLYWYRQTLGQGPEFLTYFQNEAQLEKSRLLSDRFSAERPKGSFSTLEIQRTEQGDSAMYLCASRPAQGYGYTFGSGTRLTVV.